The following is a T cell receptor beta chain sequence with its context. No cognate antigen has been identified for it. Nothing much larger sits one base from this clone, and base qualities are not available. The record originates from a study of T cell changes during pregnancy in multiple sclerosis (dated by TCRdb to the late 2010s). With regard to the full study: The study looked at changes in the T cell repertoire across pregnancy in women with multiple sclerosis.

Libraries were built with the immunoSEQ multiplex PCR assay. This immuneACCESS table, as held by TCRdb, lists in-frame sequences with V and J called but not all clones. Of the missing ones, under half trace to an unresolved V gene in checked studies; the others have no known cause. The sample table lists over 85,000 clones, 75% to 95% of them with a count of one. Of the sample, more than 1.5% is held by the ten largest clones. The germline V gene (reference sequence) specifies GTSNPN as CDR1 and SVGIG as CDR2. The CDR3 numbers 13 residues from cysteine through phenylalanine. The kept DNA is CDR3 alone, 39 bases in frame from the first base. At the junction V is shortened by 3 bases and J by 5 bases; bases outside the gene matches: 6.

The receptor chain draws on TRBV30 and TRBJ2-7; 8 nucleotides in the junction match TRBD2. The sample consisted of peripheral blood, taken after pregnancy. This sequence originates from a female donor in good health, enrolled as a control in a pregnancy study. The CDR3: CAWRYGGGNEQYF. The bases read TGTGCCTGGAGGTACGGGGGGGGCAACGAGCAGTACTTC.